The 27 T cell receptor beta chains reported below all come from one sample, sequenced in a study of T cell responses to AZD1222 COVID-19 vaccine (dated by TCRdb to the early 2020s). Library creation used the immunoSEQ multiplex PCR assay. The clones in this table, taken by TCRdb from immuneACCESS, are in-frame only. Not every clone is retained; where verified, under half of the shortfall comes from an unresolved V gene, and the cause of the rest is unknown. This sample holds some 110,000 clones; 88% were observed only once. The ten largest clones capture more than 3.5% of the sample. Reading the label with the study, this specimen's time point is: baseline before first vaccination. The specimen comprised peripheral blood, sampled on day 0 of AZD1222 vaccination. Every receptor here comes from an adult in good health.

The rearrangement uses TRBV4-2 and TRBJ2-1; the D gene is possibly TRBD2 (5 bases). Germline values: CDR1 LGHNA, CDR2 YNFKEQ. Trimming pared 5 bases from V and 0 bases from J, leaving 11 bases between. The CDR3 runs 15 residues. In DNA, the CDR3 is TGTGCCAGCAGCGGAGTGGCGGGCTCCTACAATGAGCAGTTCTTC. This gives the protein CASSGVAGSYNEQFF.

The chain recombines TRBV2 with TRBJ1-2; TRBD1 matches at 10 bases. Germline V CDR1 and CDR2: SNHLY, FYNNEI. The V and J ends lost 6 bases and 0 bases, in that order; junction bases with no gene match: 1. The length of the CDR3 is 14 residues. CDR3 bases: TGTGCCAGCAGCGGGACAGGGGCTAACTATGGCTACACCTTC. Translation gives CASSGTGANYGYTF.

CDR3: CASSLRLSQGQPQHF. The CDR3 bases are TGTGCCAGCAGTCTTCGCCTAAGCCAAGGCCAGCCCCAGCATTTT. This chain joins TRBV27 and TRBJ1-5, with D unclear. Trimming stripped 5 bases from V and 7 bases from J, with 18 bases between. Germline loops: CDR1 MNHEY, CDR2 SMNVEV (reference sequence). The CDR3 runs 15 residues.

This chain links TRBV28 with TRBJ2-7; 8 nucleotides agree with TRBD2. Germline values: CDR1 MDHEN, CDR2 SYDVKM. V gave up 7 bases and J gave up 1 base; unmatched junction bases: 9. This CDR3 contains 15 residues. This CDR3 is CASTEAGAESYEQYF. The DNA of the CDR3 is TGTGCCAGCACCGAAGCGGGAGCGGAGTCCTACGAGCAGTACTTC.

The chain joins TRBV19 to TRBJ2-3; the match to TRBD2 covers 8 bases. The ends lost 6 bases at V and 7 bases at J; junction bases unmatched: 12. This CDR3 contains 15 residues. Germline lookup yields CDR1 LNHDA and CDR2 SQIVND (reference sequence). CDR3 coding DNA: TGTGCCAGTAGGGAAAGCGGGAGTGGGAAAAATACGCAGTATTTT. Encoded protein: CASRESGSGKNTQYF. Complete variable domain (other parts from reference TRBV19 and TRBJ2-3): DGGITQSPKYLFRKEGQNVTLSCEQNLNHDAMYWYRQDPGQGLRLIYYSQIVNDFQKGDIAEGYSVSREKKESFPLTVTSAQKNPTAFYLCASRESGSGKNTQYFGPGTRLTVL.

The genes are TRBV23-1 and TRBJ2-3; possible D gene TRBD2, 5 bases. TRBV23-1 is placed among ORFs of uncertain function. This CDR3 is built from 16 residues. V lost 8 bases, J lost 6 bases, and 24 bases lay in between. In DNA, the CDR3 is TGCGCCAGCCCTCTCGGGATATCGGACCAAAGGGATACGCAGTATTTT. This sequence encodes CASPLGISDQRDTQYF.

The V and J genes are TRBV4-3 and TRBJ1-1; TRBD1 agrees at 7 bases. CDR1 is LGHNA and CDR2 is YSLEER in the germline V gene. The CDR3 has 16 amino acids. Unmatched junction bases numbered 12, after V lost 1 base and J lost 7 bases. CDR3 sequence: CASSQGREGAQVEAFF. The DNA for the CDR3 is TGCGCCAGCAGCCAAGGAAGGGAGGGGGCGCAGGTTGAAGCTTTCTTT.

This clone was picked up many times. This chain connects TRBV6-5 to TRBJ1-1, with no clear D. Germline CDR1 reads MNHEY; CDR2 reads SVGAGI. The ends were cut back, 6 bases at V and 1 base at J, with 9 bases in the middle. CDR3 length equals 13 residues. The CDR3 bases are TGTGCCAGCAGCAGAAGACCGAACACTGAAGCTTTCTTT. Translated: CASSRRPNTEAFF.

The J gene is TRBJ2-3, the V gene TRBV27, with D tentatively TRBD1 or TRBD2 (5 bases each). The V gene's germline CDR1 is MNHEY and CDR2 SMNVEV (reference sequence). The V and J ends lost 7 bases and 4 bases respectively, with 9 bases between them. This CDR3 is built from 12 residues. CDR3 loop: CASTLGADTQYF. In DNA form, the CDR3 reads TGTGCCAGCACCCTGGGGGCAGATACGCAGTATTTT.

DNA for the CDR3: TGTGCCACCAGCAGTCCGACAGGGGCACACACTGAAGCTTTCTTT. Residues: CATSSPTGAHTEAFF. The chain employs TRBV15 and TRBJ1-1; 8 bases line up with TRBD1. The CDR3 consists of 15 residues. J was trimmed by 3 bases and V by 3 bases; bases with no gene match: 6. Germline V CDR1 and CDR2: LNHNV, YYDKDF (reference sequence).

This chain links TRBV5-1 with TRBJ2-7; D gene ambiguous. The CDR3 is made up of 11 amino acids. Looked up from germline, CDR1 is SGHRS and CDR2 is YFSETQ. Trimming took 3 bases from V and 5 from J, leaving 6 bases between them. The CDR3 bases are TGCGCCAGCAGCTATCAGCACGAGCAGTACTTC. It encodes CASSYQHEQYF. The full variable domain, with the rest looked up from reference TRBV5-1 and TRBJ2-7, is KAGVTQTPRYLIKTRGQQVTLSCSPISGHRSVSWYQQTPGQGLQFLFEYFSETQRNKGNFPGRFSGRQFSNSRSEMNVSTLELGDSALYLCASSYQHEQYFGPGTRLTVT.

Only a few counts were recorded for this clone. V and J are TRBV19 and TRBJ1-5; TRBD1 matches at 7 bases. The germline V gene has CDR1 LNHDA and CDR2 SQIVND (reference sequence). The CDR3 consists of 15 residues. V lost 3 bases to trimming and J lost 4 bases; unmatched junction nucleotides: 6. CDR3 DNA: TGTGCCAGTAGTATTCATACAGGGGCTAATCAGCCCCAGCATTTT. Encoded protein: CASSIHTGANQPQHF.

The V call is TRBV18, the J call TRBJ1-2; the match to TRBD1 covers 12 bases. With V trimmed by 3 bases and J by 6 bases, 2 bases remained unmatched. The CDR3 length is 14 residues. Germline V CDR1 and CDR2: KGHSH, LQKENI. CDR3 bases: TGTGCCAGCTCACCGGGACAGGGGGCTCATGGCTACACCTTC. Amino acid sequence: CASSPGQGAHGYTF.

The chain joins TRBV7-9 to TRBJ1-1; D is ambiguous. The CDR3 spans 12 residues. Germline CDR1 SEHNR, CDR2 FQNEAQ (reference sequence). With 5 bases removed from V and 6 bases from J, the gap between germline ends came to 10 bases. The CDR3: CASSPPGAEAFF. In DNA form, the CDR3 reads TGTGCCAGCAGCCCCCCCGGGGCTGAAGCTTTCTTT.

The chain couples TRBV6-5 to TRBJ1-2; 7 bases agree with TRBD1. Germline CDR1 is MNHEY and CDR2 is SVGAGI. CDR3 length: 15 residues. The V segment lost 6 bases and the J segment 3 bases; nucleotides outside the gene matches: 10. The chain's CDR3 is CASSDTGVNDYGYTF. In DNA, the CDR3 is TGTGCCAGCAGCGACACAGGGGTCAATGACTATGGCTACACCTTC.

The chain carries TRBV7-9 and TRBJ1-2; D unclear. V lost 1 base and J lost 5, with 11 bases in between. This CDR3 comprises 14 residues. Germline values: CDR1 SEHNR, CDR2 FQNEAQ (reference sequence). The chain's CDR3 is CASSLEAAHYGYTF. The DNA for the CDR3 is TGTGCCAGCAGCTTAGAGGCAGCTCATTATGGCTACACCTTC.

The rearrangement links TRBV11-2 to TRBJ2-7, with D maybe TRBD2 (6 bases). This CDR3 region has 14 residues. From germline, CDR1 is SGHAT and CDR2 FQNNGV. Deletions cut 2 bases from V and 3 bases from J, with 11 bases between. This CDR3 is CASSLNPGLYEQYF. CDR3 sequence (DNA): TGTGCCAGCAGCTTAAATCCGGGACTCTACGAGCAGTACTTC.

This clone was counted once. The V call is TRBV6-5, the J call TRBJ1-2, with D perhaps TRBD1 (5 bases). V lost 5 bases and J 0 bases, leaving 7 bases between the germline ends. Germline CDR1 reads MNHEY; CDR2 reads SVGAGI. This CDR3 is 13 amino acids long. The CDR3 DNA reads TGTGCCAGCAGTCTGACAGCTAACTATGGCTACACCTTC. Translation: CASSLTANYGYTF.

This chain uses TRBV5-5 with TRBJ1-5; 7 bases match TRBD1. V gave up 0 bases and J gave up 7 bases; unmatched junction bases: 4. The CDR3 is 14 amino acids. Looked up from germline, CDR1 is SGHKS and CDR2 is YYEKEE (reference sequence). The CDR3 bases are TGTGCCAGCAGCTTGGATCAGGGGGACCAGCCCCAGCATTTT. Its protein is CASSLDQGDQPQHF.

This clone was detected only a few times. The chain couples TRBV19 to TRBJ1-5; 7 positions match TRBD1. In germline, CDR1 is LNHDA, CDR2 SQIVND (reference sequence). Trimming removed 5 bases from V and 0 bases from J; junction bases left unmatched: 7. CDR3 length: 16 amino acids. The CDR3, as DNA: TGTGCCAGTAGTTTTTCAGGGGGGCCTAGCAATCAGCCCCAGCATTTT. Encoded protein: CASSFSGGPSNQPQHF.

This clone was detected only once. The chain carries TRBV2 and TRBJ1-1, with a tentative D call TRBD1 (6 bases). The CDR3 is 15 residues long. The V gene's germline CDR1 is SNHLY and CDR2 FYNNEI. Trimming shortened V by 1 base and J by 2 bases, and 11 bases separated the two germline ends. CDR3 bases: TGTGCCAGCAGTGAAGAGGGACACCCCAACACTGAAGCTTTCTTT. This encodes CASSEEGHPNTEAFF.

In this sample, this clone turned up once. V usage is TRBV18 and J usage is TRBJ2-2; no clear D. The germline CDR1 and CDR2 sequences are KGHSH and LQKENI. The V end lost 2 bases, the J end lost 6 bases, and 4 bases lay between the germline ends. The CDR3 sequence is 12 residues long. CDR3 residues: CASSPRPGELFF. The DNA of the CDR3 is TGTGCCAGCTCACCAAGGCCCGGGGAGCTGTTTTTT.

This chain joins TRBV30 and TRBJ1-1; 7 bases fit TRBD1. The CDR3 extends over 13 amino acids. J gave up 3 bases and V 1 base, and 2 bases lay outside the gene matches. The V gene's germline CDR1 is GTSNPN and CDR2 SVGIG (reference sequence). Written as DNA, the CDR3 is TGTGCCTGGAGTGCAGGGGGAGACACTGAAGCTTTCTTT. The encoded protein is CAWSAGGDTEAFF.

The V and J genes are TRBV9 and TRBJ2-1; TRBD1 matches at 7 bases. This CDR3 has 16 amino acids. The trim removed 3 bases at V and 0 bases at J, leaving 6 bases unmatched. Germline CDR1 SGDLS, CDR2 YYNGEE. The CDR3 sequence: CASSGGRDSSYNEQFF. In DNA form, the CDR3 reads TGTGCCAGCAGCGGAGGACGGGACAGCTCCTACAATGAGCAGTTCTTC.

The chain links TRBV18 to TRBJ2-1, with TRBD2 identical over 9 bases. With V trimmed by 4 bases and J by 0 bases, 7 bases remained unmatched. The CDR3 extends over 17 amino acids. Germline CDR1 KGHSH, CDR2 LQKENI. CDR3 coding DNA: TGTGCCAGCTCACACCGACTAGCGGAACCCTCCTACAATGAGCAGTTCTTC. Protein product: CASSHRLAEPSYNEQFF.

V is TRBV19 and J is TRBJ2-7; D is ambiguous. This CDR3 contains 15 residues. The germline V gene has CDR1 LNHDA and CDR2 SQIVND (reference sequence). Trimming removed 2 bases at V and 0 bases at J, with 11 bases between. Written as DNA, the CDR3 is TGTGCCAGTAGTATACATCAACACTCCTCCTACGAGCAGTACTTC. This sequence encodes CASSIHQHSSYEQYF.

CDR3 residues: CASSYSSQGQWPQHF. As DNA, the CDR3 is TGTGCCAGCAGTTACTCGAGTCAGGGGCAGTGGCCCCAGCATTTT. The chain uses TRBV6-5 and TRBJ1-5; D might be TRBD1 (6 bases). The CDR3 loop spans 15 amino acids. The germline V and J ends were trimmed by 0 bases and 9 bases, with 15 bases remaining between them. Germline values: CDR1 MNHEY, CDR2 SVGAGI.